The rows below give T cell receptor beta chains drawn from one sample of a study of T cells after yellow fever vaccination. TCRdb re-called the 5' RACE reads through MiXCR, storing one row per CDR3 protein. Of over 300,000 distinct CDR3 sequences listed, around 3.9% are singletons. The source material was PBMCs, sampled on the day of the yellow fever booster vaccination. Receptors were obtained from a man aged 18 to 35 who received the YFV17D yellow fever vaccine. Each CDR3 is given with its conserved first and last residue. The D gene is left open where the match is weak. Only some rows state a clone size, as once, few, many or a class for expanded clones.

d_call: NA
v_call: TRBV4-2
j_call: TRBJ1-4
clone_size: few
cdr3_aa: CASSQRTPVGYRGEEKLFF
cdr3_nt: TGTGCCAGCAGCCAGCGTACCCCGGTCGGCTACCGAGGGGAAGAAAAACTGTTTTTT

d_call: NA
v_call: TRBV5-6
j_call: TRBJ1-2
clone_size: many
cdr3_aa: CASSLTVYGYTF
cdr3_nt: TGTGCCAGCAGCTTAACCGTATATGGCTACACCTTC

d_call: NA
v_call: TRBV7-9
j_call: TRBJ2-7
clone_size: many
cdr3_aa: CASSWGPSYEQYF
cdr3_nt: TGTGCCAGCAGCTGGGGCCCATCCTACGAGCAGTACTTC

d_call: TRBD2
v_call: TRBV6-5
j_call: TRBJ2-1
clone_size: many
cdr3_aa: CASSYGTSGGVEQFF
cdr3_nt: TGTGCCAGCAGTTACGGGACTAGCGGGGGAGTGGAGCAGTTCTTC

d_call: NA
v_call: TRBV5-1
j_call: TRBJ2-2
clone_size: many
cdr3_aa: CASSLERTGELFF
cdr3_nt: TGCGCCAGCAGCTTGGAAAGAACCGGGGAGCTGTTTTTT

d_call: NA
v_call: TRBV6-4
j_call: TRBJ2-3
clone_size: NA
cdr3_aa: CASSDRAASTDTQYF
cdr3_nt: TGTGCCAGCAGTGACCGTGCAGCTAGCACAGATACGCAGTATTTT

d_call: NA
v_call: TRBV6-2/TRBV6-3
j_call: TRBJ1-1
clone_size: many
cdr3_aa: CASTGHLNTEAFF
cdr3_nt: TGTGCCAGTACAGGACACTTGAACACTGAAGCTTTCTTT

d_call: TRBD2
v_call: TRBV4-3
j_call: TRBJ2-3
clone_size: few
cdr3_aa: CASSHLSGDVTDTQYF
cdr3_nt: TGCGCCAGCAGCCACCTCAGCGGGGACGTCACAGATACGCAGTATTTT

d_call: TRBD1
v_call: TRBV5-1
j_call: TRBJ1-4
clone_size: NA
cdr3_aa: CASSFTGGAATNEKLFF
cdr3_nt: TGCGCCAGCAGCTTCACAGGGGGCGCGGCTACTAATGAAAAACTGTTTTTT

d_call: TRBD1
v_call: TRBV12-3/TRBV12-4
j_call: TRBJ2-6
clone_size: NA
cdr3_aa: CASSSRDRGRAGANVLTF
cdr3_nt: TGTGCCAGCAGTTCCCGGGACAGGGGGCGAGCGGGGGCCAACGTCCTGACTTTC

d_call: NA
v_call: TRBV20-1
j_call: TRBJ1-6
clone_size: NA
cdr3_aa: CSADTGTGIMNSPLHF
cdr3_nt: TGCAGTGCGGATACGGGGACGGGTATTATGAATTCACCCCTCCACTTT

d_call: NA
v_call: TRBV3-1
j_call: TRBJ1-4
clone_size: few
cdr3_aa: CASSPSDRLNEKLFF
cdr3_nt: TGTGCCAGCAGTCCCTCCGACAGGCTTAATGAAAAACTGTTTTTT

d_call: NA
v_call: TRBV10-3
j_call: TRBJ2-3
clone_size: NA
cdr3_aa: CAISEEELRPRPDTQYF
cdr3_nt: TGTGCCATCAGTGAAGAGGAGCTCCGCCCGCGCCCAGATACGCAGTATTTT

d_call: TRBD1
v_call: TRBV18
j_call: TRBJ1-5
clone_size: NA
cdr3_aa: CASSPTDRGRDQPQHF
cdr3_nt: TGTGCCAGCTCACCTACGGACAGGGGGCGAGATCAGCCCCAGCATTTT

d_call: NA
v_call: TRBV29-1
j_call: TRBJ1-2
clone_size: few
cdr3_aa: CSVEDRFTTAGYTF
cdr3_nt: TGCAGCGTTGAAGATAGGTTCACGACAGCTGGCTACACCTTC

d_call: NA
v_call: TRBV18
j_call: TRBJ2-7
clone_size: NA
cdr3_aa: CASSPIDTEQYF
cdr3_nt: TGTGCCAGCTCACCGATCGACACAGAACAGTACTTC

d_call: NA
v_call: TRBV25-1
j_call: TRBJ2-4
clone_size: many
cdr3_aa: CASRRAAKVYF
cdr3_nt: TGTGCCAGCAGAAGGGCCGCAAAAGTCTACTTC

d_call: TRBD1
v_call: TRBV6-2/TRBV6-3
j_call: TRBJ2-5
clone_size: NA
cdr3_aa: CASSPRQGRYQETQYF
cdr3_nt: TGTGCCAGCAGTCCACGACAGGGGCGCTATCAAGAGACCCAGTACTTC

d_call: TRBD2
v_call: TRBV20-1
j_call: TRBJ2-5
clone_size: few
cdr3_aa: CSARSSGGASKTQYF
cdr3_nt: TGCAGTGCTAGGTCGAGCGGGGGGGCTTCGAAGACCCAGTACTTC

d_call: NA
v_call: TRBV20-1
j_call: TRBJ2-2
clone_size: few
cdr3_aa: CSVGRTTGELFF
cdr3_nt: TGCAGTGTTGGACGGACCACCGGGGAGCTGTTTTTT

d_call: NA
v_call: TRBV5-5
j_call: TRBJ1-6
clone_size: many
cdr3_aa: CASSPMVGALGSPLHF
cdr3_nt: TGTGCCAGCAGCCCGATGGTGGGGGCGCTTGGTTCACCCCTCCACTTT

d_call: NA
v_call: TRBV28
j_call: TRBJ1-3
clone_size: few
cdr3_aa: CASSLPRQGTAFGNTIYF
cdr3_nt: TGTGCCAGCAGTTTACCCCGCCAGGGAACAGCGTTCGGAAACACCATATATTTT

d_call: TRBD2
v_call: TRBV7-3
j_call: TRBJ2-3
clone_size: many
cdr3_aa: CASSKGTSGITDTQYF
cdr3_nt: TGTGCCAGCAGCAAAGGGACTAGCGGGATCACAGATACGCAGTATTTT

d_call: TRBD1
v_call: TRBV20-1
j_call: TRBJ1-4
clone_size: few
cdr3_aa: CSPRQGNNEKLFF
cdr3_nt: TGCAGTCCACGACAGGGTAACAATGAAAAACTGTTTTTT

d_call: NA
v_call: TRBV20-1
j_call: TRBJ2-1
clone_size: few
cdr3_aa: CSAPEGGALREQFF
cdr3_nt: TGCAGTGCCCCGGAGGGCGGGGCCCTGCGAGAGCAGTTCTTC

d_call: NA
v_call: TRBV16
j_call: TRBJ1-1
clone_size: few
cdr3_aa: CASSPSDMNTEAFF
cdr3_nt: TGTGCCAGCAGCCCTTCCGACATGAACACTGAAGCTTTCTTT

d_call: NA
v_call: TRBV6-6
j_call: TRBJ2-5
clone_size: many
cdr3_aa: CASTGPLVGQETQYF
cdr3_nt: TGTGCCAGCACCGGACCCTTGGTGGGCCAAGAGACCCAGTACTTC

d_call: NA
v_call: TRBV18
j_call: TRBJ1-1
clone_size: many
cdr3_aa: CASSPGRSEAFF
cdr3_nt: TGTGCCAGCTCACCCGGCAGAAGCGAAGCTTTCTTT

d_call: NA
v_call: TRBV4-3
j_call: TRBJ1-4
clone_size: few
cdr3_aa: CASSQEFGGSREKLFF
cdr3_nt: TGCGCCAGCAGCCAAGAATTCGGGGGTTCTCGGGAAAAACTGTTTTTT

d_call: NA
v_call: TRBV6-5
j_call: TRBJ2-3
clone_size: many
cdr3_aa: CASSYSVGGELTDTQYF
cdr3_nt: TGTGCCAGCAGTTACTCGGTAGGGGGGGAGCTCACAGATACGCAGTATTTT

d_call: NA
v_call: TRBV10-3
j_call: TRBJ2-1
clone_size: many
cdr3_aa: CAITTGQSPSYNEQFF
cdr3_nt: TGTGCCATTACTACCGGACAGAGCCCAAGTTACAATGAGCAGTTCTTC

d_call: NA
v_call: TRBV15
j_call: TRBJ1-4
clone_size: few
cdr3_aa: CATSLPPRQTREKLFF
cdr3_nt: TGTGCCACCAGCCTCCCCCCGAGACAGACCAGGGAAAAACTGTTTTTT

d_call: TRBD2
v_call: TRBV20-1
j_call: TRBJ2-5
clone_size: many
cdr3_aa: CSARTSGETQYF
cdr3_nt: TGCAGTGCTAGGACTAGCGGAGAGACCCAGTACTTC

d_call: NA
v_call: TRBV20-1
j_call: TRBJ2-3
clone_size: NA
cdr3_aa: CSAILDILGVPTDTQYF
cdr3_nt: TGCAGTGCTATTCTCGACATCTTGGGAGTTCCCACAGATACGCAGTATTTT

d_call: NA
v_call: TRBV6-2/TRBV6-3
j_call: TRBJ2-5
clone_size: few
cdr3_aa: CASSYSSGTLGETQYF
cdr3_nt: TGTGCCAGCAGTTACTCCTCCGGGACCCTCGGAGAGACCCAGTACTTC

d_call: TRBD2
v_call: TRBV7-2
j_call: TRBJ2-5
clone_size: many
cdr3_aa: CASSYQSGAGETQYF
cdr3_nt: TGTGCCAGCAGCTACCAAAGCGGGGCGGGAGAGACCCAGTACTTC

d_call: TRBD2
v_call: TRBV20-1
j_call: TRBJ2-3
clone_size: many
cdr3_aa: CSASGGDPTQYF
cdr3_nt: TGCAGTGCTAGCGGGGGGGACCCTACGCAGTATTTT

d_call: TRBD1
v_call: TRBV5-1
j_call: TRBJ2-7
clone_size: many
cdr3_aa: CASSVGQGATEQYF
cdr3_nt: TGCGCCAGCAGCGTCGGACAGGGGGCAACCGAGCAGTACTTC

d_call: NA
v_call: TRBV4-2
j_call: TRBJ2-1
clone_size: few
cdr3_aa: CASSRPLGAYNEQFF
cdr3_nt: TGTGCCAGCAGCCGACCTCTTGGGGCTTACAATGAGCAGTTCTTC

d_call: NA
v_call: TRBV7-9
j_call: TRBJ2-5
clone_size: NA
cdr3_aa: CASGISGETQYF
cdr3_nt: TGTGCCAGCGGGATCAGCGGGGAGACCCAGTACTTC

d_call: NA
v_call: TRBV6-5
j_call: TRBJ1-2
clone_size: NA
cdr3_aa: CASSQYPGRGYTF
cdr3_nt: TGTGCCAGCAGTCAATACCCAGGGCGAGGCTACACCTTC

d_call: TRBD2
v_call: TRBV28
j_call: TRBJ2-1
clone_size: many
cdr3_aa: CASSLPSGGAHNEQFF
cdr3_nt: TGTGCCAGCAGTTTACCCAGCGGGGGGGCGCACAATGAGCAGTTCTTC

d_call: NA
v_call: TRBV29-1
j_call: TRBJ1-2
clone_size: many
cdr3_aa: CSVEDRGGYTF
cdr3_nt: TGCAGCGTTGAAGATAGGGGTGGCTACACCTTC

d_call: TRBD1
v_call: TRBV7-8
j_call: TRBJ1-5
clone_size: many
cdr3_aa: CASRSDRSSNQPQHF
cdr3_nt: TGTGCCAGCAGATCGGACAGGAGTAGCAATCAGCCCCAGCATTTT

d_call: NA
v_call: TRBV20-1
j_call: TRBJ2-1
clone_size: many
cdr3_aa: CSARDRFRVGQYNEQFF
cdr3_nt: TGCAGTGCTAGGGACCGTTTTAGGGTAGGACAGTACAATGAGCAGTTCTTC

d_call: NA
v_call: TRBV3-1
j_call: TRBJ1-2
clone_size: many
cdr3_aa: CASSPRGGANYGYTF
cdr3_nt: TGTGCCAGCAGCCCCCGTGGAGGGGCCAACTATGGCTACACCTTC